This passage covers 8 T cell receptor beta chains from one sample sequenced in a study of T cells in tuberculosis. Produced via immunoSEQ multiplex PCR; TCRdb's table is partial and in-frame only. The data contain 35,000 to 55,000 clones, roughly 94% of them singletons. The sample comprised PBMCs. All receptors derive from a donor between 10 and 29 years old with latent tuberculosis or without tuberculosis infection. Some clones in this sample may be carry-over from other donors' samples.

The DNA of the CDR3 is TGTGCCAGCAGTTTTGCAGGGGATGTAGCTAACTATGGCTACACCTTC. Translated, it gives CASSFAGDVANYGYTF. The chain links TRBV28 to TRBJ1-2, with a tentative D call TRBD1 (6 bases). The CDR3 is made up of 16 amino acids. The germline V gene has CDR1 MDHEN and CDR2 SYDVKM. Trimming pared 3 bases from V and 0 bases from J, leaving 14 bases between.

This rearrangement joins TRBV9 to TRBJ2-5, with D tentatively TRBD1 (6 bases). This CDR3 spans 15 amino acids. Germline loops: CDR1 SGDLS, CDR2 YYNGEE. V was trimmed by 0 bases and J by 5 bases, leaving 14 bases between them. The CDR3 sequence: CASSVVSQGSETQYF. Here the CDR3 DNA reads TGTGCCAGCAGCGTAGTTTCACAGGGCTCCGAGACCCAGTACTTC.

J is TRBJ2-7 and V is TRBV5-6; D not certain. V dropped 6 bases and J dropped 3 bases, with 13 bases sitting between them. The CDR3 is 13 amino acids. Germline values: CDR1 SGHDT, CDR2 YYEEEE. CDR3 nucleotides: TGTGCCAGCAAGGTTAGCTCGAACTACGAGCAGTACTTC. Translation: CASKVSSNYEQYF.

V and J are TRBV9 and TRBJ2-1; D might be TRBD2 (6 bases). Per germline, CDR1 SGDLS and CDR2 YYNGEE. Trimming cost V 0 bases and J 8 bases, with 6 bases left between them. The CDR3 covers 12 residues. The CDR3 here is CASSVGGDEQFF. CDR3 coding DNA: TGTGCCAGCAGCGTAGGGGGGGATGAGCAGTTCTTC.

The chain joins TRBV28 to TRBJ2-2; perhaps TRBD1 as D (6 bases). V lost 4 bases, J lost 0 bases, and 12 bases lay in between. Germline CDR1 is MDHEN and CDR2 is SYDVKM. The CDR3 is 16 residues long. The CDR3 nucleotides are TGTGCCAGCAGTTCGGACAGTTCCGCGAACACCGGGGAGCTGTTTTTT. Amino acid sequence: CASSSDSSANTGELFF.

The CDR3 nucleotides are TGTGCCAGCAGCTCGGGACAGTCCTCCTACGAGCAGTACTTC. This codes for CASSSGQSSYEQYF. The chain has TRBV7-2 and TRBJ2-7; 7 nucleotides agree with TRBD1. The germline V gene encodes CDR1 SGHTA and CDR2 FQGNSA. This CDR3 comprises 14 residues. After removal of 4 bases from V and 0 bases from J, the junction contained 3 bases not matched to a gene. Full variable domain (missing parts from reference TRBV7-2 and TRBJ2-7): GAGVSQSPSNKVTEKGKDVELRCDPISGHTALYWYRQSLGQGLEFLIYFQGNSAPDKSGLPSDRFSAERTGGSVSTLTIQRTQQEDSAVYLCASSSGQSSYEQYFGPGTRLTVT.

This clone was detected only once. The V call is TRBV28, the J call TRBJ2-7; TRBD1 might be the D (6 bases). Germline-derived CDR1 and CDR2 are MDHEN and SYDVKM. The CDR3 is 14 residues long. Trimming removed 3 bases from V and 1 base from J, with 10 bases in between. Written as DNA, the CDR3 is TGTGCCAGCAGTTTTCTAAGGGGGTCCTACGAGCAGTACTTC. Encoded protein: CASSFLRGSYEQYF. Supplemented by reference TRBV28 and TRBJ2-7, the full variable domain reads DVKVTQSSRYLVKRTGEKVFLECVQDMDHENMFWYRQDPGLGLRLIYFSYDVKMKEKGDIPEGYSVSREKKERFSLILESASTNQTSMYLCASSFLRGSYEQYFGPGTRLTVT.

This clone was found a few times. V and J are TRBV28 and TRBJ1-2, with D maybe TRBD1 (5 bases). Between the trimmed V and J ends, which lost 2 bases and 4 bases, there was a span of 11 bases. Germline assignment: CDR1 MDHEN and CDR2 SYDVKM. The CDR3 is 14 residues long. CDR3 bases: TGTGCCAGCAGTTTACCAGGGTGGATCTATGGCTACACCTTC. It is translated as CASSLPGWIYGYTF.